These 31 T cell receptor beta chains originate from one sample sequenced in a study of T cell changes during pregnancy in multiple sclerosis (dated by TCRdb to between 2019 and 2020). Libraries were prepared through the immunoSEQ multiplex PCR assay. Imported from immuneACCESS, the table was reduced by TCRdb to in-frame sequences with V and J called. These copies leave out some clones; in studies compared against another copy, an unresolved V gene accounts for under half, and the cause of the remainder is not known. The sample records about 85,000 clones, approximately 91% of which are singletons. The ten largest make up roughly 2.5% of the sample. This specimen consisted of peripheral blood, obtained in the first trimester of pregnancy. The origin of the receptors is a female donor with multiple sclerosis, enrolled in a pregnancy study.

The V call is TRBV15, the J call TRBJ1-4, with D possibly matching TRBD1 (5 bases). V lost 7 bases and J 8 bases, leaving 11 bases between the germline ends. This CDR3 has 12 amino acids. Germline V gene data show CDR1 as LNHNV and CDR2 as YYDKDF (reference sequence). CDR3 bases: TGTGCCACCAACAGGCCAGGGGAAAAACTGTTTTTT. Amino acid sequence: CATNRPGEKLFF.

The gene calls are TRBV7-2 and TRBJ1-5; D possibly corresponds to TRBD1 (6 bases). The CDR3 spans 15 residues. The germline V gene encodes CDR1 SGHTA and CDR2 FQGNSA. Trimming stripped 1 base from V and 2 bases from J, with 9 bases between. DNA for the CDR3: TGTGCCAGCAGCTTAGATGCAGGGGGCAATCAGCCCCAGCATTTT. Its protein product is CASSLDAGGNQPQHF. The whole variable domain, filled in from reference TRBV7-2 and TRBJ1-5, reads GAGVSQSPSNKVTEKGKDVELRCDPISGHTALYWYRQSLGQGLEFLIYFQGNSAPDKSGLPSDRFSAERTGGSVSTLTIQRTQQEDSAVYLCASSLDAGGNQPQHFGDGTRLSIL.

The V call is TRBV7-3, the J call TRBJ1-1; D possibly corresponds to TRBD1 (5 bases). The CDR3 contains 15 residues. CDR1 and CDR2 (germline): SGHTA, FQGTGA. The germline V and J ends were trimmed by 5 bases and 1 base, with 14 bases remaining between them. CDR3 sequence reads: CASSVSGLGNTEAFF. DNA for the CDR3: TGTGCCAGCAGCGTATCAGGGTTAGGGAACACTGAAGCTTTCTTT.

This sequence joins TRBV13 and TRBJ2-5; 7 bases are a match to TRBD2. The CDR3 is 16 residues long. With 0 bases clipped from V and 5 bases from J, the junction kept 9 bases outside the gene matches. Germline CDR1 and CDR2: PRHDT and FYEKMQ (reference sequence). CDR3 coding DNA: TGTGCCAGCAGCTTAGGCCGTGGGCTAGCGGTGGAGACCCAGTACTTC. This encodes CASSLGRGLAVETQYF. Using reference TRBV13 and TRBJ2-5 for the parts outside the CDR3, the full variable domain is AAGVIQSPRHLIKEKRETATLKCYPIPRHDTVYWYQQGPGQDPQFLISFYEKMQSDKGSIPDRFSAQQFSDYHSELNMSSLELGDSALYFCASSLGRGLAVETQYFGPGTRLLVL.

The genes are TRBV6-6 and TRBJ1-1, with 9 bases aligning to TRBD1. Per the germline V gene, CDR1 is MNHNY and CDR2 is SVGAGI (reference sequence). The CDR3 has 14 residues. Trimming took 7 bases from V and 3 from J; bases not matched to a gene: 6. For the CDR3, the DNA is TGTGCCAGCATGACAGGGGGGTGGGACACTGAAGCTTTCTTT. Residues: CASMTGGWDTEAFF.

The chain links TRBV4-1 to TRBJ2-1, with 7 bases matching TRBD2. The CDR3 contains 13 residues. Losses at the gene ends were 0 bases for V and 10 bases for J; bases not matched to a gene: 3. Germline assignment: CDR1 MGHRA and CDR2 YSYEKL. The CDR3 DNA is TGCGCCAGCAGCCAAGAATCCGGGGGGGAGCAGTTCTTC. Residues: CASSQESGGEQFF.

CDR3 nucleotide sequence: TGCGCCAGCAGCCCGGTTACTAGCGGGGGGAGCTCCTACAATGAGCAGTTCTTC. Amino acids: CASSPVTSGGSSYNEQFF. The rearrangement joins TRBV4-3 to TRBJ2-1; 12 bases line up with TRBD2. The germline V gene has CDR1 LGHNA and CDR2 YSLEER. The CDR3 covers 18 residues. With V trimmed by 4 bases and J by 0 bases, 7 bases remained unmatched.

The rearrangement joins TRBV7-3 to TRBJ2-7; unclear D gene. V was cut by 10 bases and J by 4 bases, with 17 bases left in between. CDR1 SGHTA and CDR2 FQGTGA come from the germline V gene. The length of the CDR3 is 13 residues. The CDR3 loop is CAILVNHSYEQYF. The CDR3 region has the DNA TGTGCCATTCTAGTGAACCACTCATACGAGCAGTACTTC. Complete variable domain (other parts from reference TRBV7-3 and TRBJ2-7): GAGVSQTPSNKVTEKGKYVELRCDPISGHTALYWYRQSLGQGPEFLIYFQGTGAADDSGLPNDRFFAVRPEGSVSTLKIQRTERGDSAVYLCAILVNHSYEQYFGPGTRLTVT.

The CDR3 DNA sequence: TGTGCCAGCTCACCACTGGAACCGGGGCGGGGGGCATCAGGGGCCAACGTCCTGACTTTC. Translating gives CASSPLEPGRGASGANVLTF. V usage is TRBV18 and J usage is TRBJ2-6; 8 bases align to TRBD2. J lost 4 bases, V lost 1 base, and 15 bases had no gene match. This CDR3 has 20 amino acids. Germline values: CDR1 KGHSH, CDR2 LQKENI. The full variable domain, completed using reference TRBV18 and TRBJ2-6, is NAGVMQNPRHLVRRRGQEARLRCSPMKGHSHVYWYRQLPEEGLKFMVYLQKENIIDESGMPKERFSAEFPKEGPSILRIQQVVRGDSAAYFCASSPLEPGRGASGANVLTFGAGSRLTVL.

The chain employs TRBV13 and TRBJ2-7; TRBD1 matches 11 bases. The V segment lost 5 bases and the J segment 2 bases; nucleotides outside the gene matches: 5. The CDR3 runs 15 residues. Germline CDR1 is PRHDT and CDR2 is FYEKMQ (reference sequence). DNA of the CDR3: TGTGCCAGCAGCCACCGGGACAGGGGGACCTACGAGCAGTACTTC. Its translation: CASSHRDRGTYEQYF.

The rearrangement links TRBV30 to TRBJ1-3; TRBD1 is a possible D gene (5 bases). Trimming left V 1 base short and J 2 bases short, with 12 bases between. This CDR3 has 15 amino acids. Germline loops: CDR1 GTSNPN, CDR2 SVGIG (reference sequence). The CDR3 loop reads CAWSAQGGAGNTIYF. CDR3 bases: TGTGCCTGGAGTGCGCAGGGAGGCGCTGGAAACACCATATATTTT.

V gene TRBV7-9 combines with J gene TRBJ1-1, with D maybe TRBD1 (6 bases). The ends were cut back, 0 bases at V and 1 base at J, with 12 bases in the middle. The CDR3 extends over 16 amino acids. Per the germline V gene, CDR1 is SEHNR and CDR2 is FQNEAQ (reference sequence). The CDR3 DNA is TGTGCCAGCAGCTTAGCGCTCCGACAGGAGAACACTGAAGCTTTCTTT. This sequence encodes CASSLALRQENTEAFF.

The V call is TRBV5-6, the J call TRBJ2-7; 8 nucleotides match TRBD1. Germline V gene lookup returns CDR1 SGHDT and CDR2 YYEEEE. The V and J ends lost 2 bases and 6 bases, in that order; junction bases with no gene match: 4. The CDR3 runs 13 residues. CDR3 amino acids: CASSLGQGGEQYF. The CDR3, as DNA: TGTGCCAGCAGCTTAGGACAGGGTGGCGAGCAGTACTTC.

On this clone: This likely comes from a read error, as the CDR3 has no conserved phenylalanine or tryptophan at its end. The DNA is left out, because the CDR3 cannot be placed on it with certainty; the CDR3 is given as TCRdb lists it. This rearrangement joins TRBV2 to TRBJ1-1; TRBD1, the D gene given by the table, was not confirmed from the DNA. Germline V gene lookup returns CDR1 SNHLY and CDR2 FYNNEI. A total of 9 residues make up the CDR3, ends included. The CDR3 loop is CASSEGSLI.

This clone was counted once. The chain couples TRBV6-5 to TRBJ1-1, with 8 bases that match TRBD1. CDR3 length equals 14 residues. The germline gives CDR1 MNHEY, CDR2 SVGAGI. Unmatched junction bases numbered 8, after V lost 6 bases and J lost 5 bases. The CDR3 reads CASRGRNRGTEAFF. The CDR3 coding sequence is TGTGCCAGCAGGGGTAGGAACAGGGGGACTGAAGCTTTCTTT.

The rearrangement joins TRBV6-5 to TRBJ1-1; D not resolved. The germline V gene encodes CDR1 MNHEY and CDR2 SVGAGI. The CDR3 totals 14 residues. V dropped 5 bases and J dropped 0 bases, with 10 bases sitting between them. As DNA, the CDR3 is TGTGCCAGCAGTCCAGGAAGACTGAACACTGAAGCTTTCTTT. Residues: CASSPGRLNTEAFF.

The chain carries TRBV4-3 and TRBJ1-4; 9 nucleotides match TRBD1. The V gene's germline CDR1 is LGHNA and CDR2 YSLEER. The CDR3 is 18 residues long. V shed 2 bases, J shed 7 bases, and the junction held 14 bases outside the gene matches. The CDR3 region has the DNA TGCGCCAGCAGCCAAACGGACAGGGGAAACCAACTGGGTGAAAAACTGTTTTTT. As protein: CASSQTDRGNQLGEKLFF.

V usage is TRBV6-5 and J usage is TRBJ2-2, with 9 nucleotides matching TRBD2. The V segment lost 8 bases and the J segment 6 bases; nucleotides outside the gene matches: 4. CDR1 and CDR2 from the germline V gene are MNHEY and SVGAGI. The CDR3 is 13 amino acids. CDR3 residues: CASGGGVAGELFF. DNA for the CDR3: TGTGCCAGCGGCGGGGGGGTGGCCGGGGAGCTGTTTTTT.

The chain has TRBV5-6 and TRBJ1-2, with 9 positions matching TRBD1. The CDR3 covers 16 residues. The J segment lost 2 bases and the V segment lost 4 bases, leaving 9 bases of the junction unmatched. Germline V gene data show CDR1 as SGHDT and CDR2 as YYEEEE. CDR3 in amino acids: CASSTFRTGANYGYTF. The DNA for the CDR3 is TGTGCCAGCAGCACTTTTAGGACAGGGGCCAACTATGGCTACACCTTC.

The chain recombines TRBV7-2 with TRBJ2-5; 9 bases match TRBD2. Germline V CDR1 and CDR2: SGHTA, FQGNSA. Trimming cost V 3 bases and J 4 bases; bases outside gene matches: 3. The CDR3 runs 14 residues. The CDR3 bases are TGTGCCAGCAGCTTCCAAGCGGGAGGAGAGACCCAGTACTTC. Translating gives CASSFQAGGETQYF.

The chain links TRBV19 to TRBJ1-1; D is undetermined. Germline V CDR1 and CDR2: LNHDA, SQIVND (reference sequence). Trimming took 6 bases from V and 4 from J, leaving 12 bases between them. The CDR3 is made up of 13 amino acids. CDR3: CASRRDQSTEAFF. The CDR3 region has the DNA TGTGCCAGTAGGAGGGATCAGAGCACTGAAGCTTTCTTT.

This sequence joins TRBV6-1 and TRBJ2-3; tentatively, D is TRBD2 (7 bases). This CDR3 region has 14 residues. Trimming left V 6 bases short and J 3 bases short, with 13 bases between. Germline V gene sequence: CDR1 MNHNS, CDR2 SASEGT. The CDR3 spells CASSRGARTDTQYF. The CDR3 region has the DNA TGTGCCAGCAGCCGGGGGGCGCGAACAGATACGCAGTATTTT.

V gene TRBV2 combines with J gene TRBJ2-1; 12 bases align to TRBD2. Looked up from germline, CDR1 is SNHLY and CDR2 is FYNNEI. The CDR3 runs 16 residues. Trimming at V came to 6 bases and at J to 7 bases, leaving 10 bases not matched to a gene. The CDR3 loop is CASSETGLAGDNEQFF. The CDR3 DNA reads as TGTGCCAGCAGCGAAACGGGACTAGCGGGTGATAATGAGCAGTTCTTC.

This chain joins TRBV27 and TRBJ2-7; D unresolved. Germline V gene lookup returns CDR1 MNHEY and CDR2 SMNVEV (reference sequence). V was cut by 4 bases and J by 0 bases, with 13 bases left in between. The CDR3 consists of 15 residues. The CDR3, as DNA: TGTGCCAGCAGTTACGCATCAACTTACTCCTACGAGCAGTACTTC. This encodes CASSYASTYSYEQYF.

The rearrangement links TRBV2 to TRBJ2-3; the match to TRBD2 covers 7 bases. The germline V gene encodes CDR1 SNHLY and CDR2 FYNNEI. This CDR3 has 15 residues. The ends lost 6 bases at V and 2 bases at J; junction bases unmatched: 8. The CDR3: CASSPRTRVTDTQYF. The CDR3 region has the DNA TGTGCCAGCAGCCCCAGGACTAGGGTCACAGATACGCAGTATTTT.

The J gene is TRBJ2-7, the V gene TRBV18; D unclear. Germline V gene lookup returns CDR1 KGHSH and CDR2 LQKENI. The CDR3 runs to 15 residues. The V gene lost 3 bases and the J gene lost 4 bases, with 16 bases spanning the gap. DNA for the CDR3: TGTGCCAGCTCACCGAGGAGAGATTCCGCATACGAGCAGTACTTC. This gives the protein CASSPRRDSAYEQYF.

This rearrangement joins TRBV18 to TRBJ2-3, with D maybe TRBD2 (6 bases). CDR3 length equals 14 residues. CDR1 is KGHSH and CDR2 is LQKENI in the germline V gene. V was trimmed by 1 base and J by 4 bases, leaving 9 bases between them. Here the CDR3 reads CASSPLGSSDTQYF. The CDR3 DNA reads TGTGCCAGCTCACCACTCGGGAGTTCAGATACGCAGTATTTT.

This clone appeared once. J is TRBJ1-4 and V is TRBV5-4; D uncertain. The germline CDR1 and CDR2 sequences are SGHNT and YYREEE (reference sequence). The V and J ends lost 4 bases and 4 bases respectively, with 8 bases between them. This CDR3 spans 13 amino acids. This CDR3 is CASSEGLNEKLFF. DNA for the CDR3: TGTGCCAGCAGCGAGGGCCTTAATGAAAAACTGTTTTTT.

The gene calls are TRBV2 and TRBJ2-3; tentative D call: TRBD1 (5 bases). The CDR3 runs 15 residues. Per the germline V gene, CDR1 is SNHLY and CDR2 is FYNNEI. Trimming took 2 bases from V and 2 from J, leaving 11 bases between them. CDR3 DNA: TGTGCCAGCAGTGAACGGGCCAGGGACACAGATACGCAGTATTTT. This codes for CASSERARDTDTQYF.

The rearrangement uses TRBV7-8 and TRBJ2-5; possibly TRBD2 for D (5 bases). The V end was cut by 3 bases, the J end by 4 bases, with 12 bases between. The CDR3 has 14 amino acids. Germline V gene sequence: CDR1 SGHVS, CDR2 FQNEAQ. In nucleotides, the CDR3 is TGTGCCAGCAGCTTTGTGGGAGTGGGAGAGACCCAGTACTTC. Translated, it gives CASSFVGVGETQYF.

The chain joins TRBV5-1 to TRBJ1-2, with a possible D match to TRBD1 (6 bases). The CDR3 sequence is 15 residues long. CDR1 is SGHRS, CDR2 YFSETQ, per germline. Deletions cut 2 bases from V and 6 bases from J, with 17 bases between. The CDR3 sequence: CASSLQGGLENGYTF. CDR3 DNA sequence: TGCGCCAGCAGCTTACAGGGTGGGCTAGAAAATGGCTACACCTTC.